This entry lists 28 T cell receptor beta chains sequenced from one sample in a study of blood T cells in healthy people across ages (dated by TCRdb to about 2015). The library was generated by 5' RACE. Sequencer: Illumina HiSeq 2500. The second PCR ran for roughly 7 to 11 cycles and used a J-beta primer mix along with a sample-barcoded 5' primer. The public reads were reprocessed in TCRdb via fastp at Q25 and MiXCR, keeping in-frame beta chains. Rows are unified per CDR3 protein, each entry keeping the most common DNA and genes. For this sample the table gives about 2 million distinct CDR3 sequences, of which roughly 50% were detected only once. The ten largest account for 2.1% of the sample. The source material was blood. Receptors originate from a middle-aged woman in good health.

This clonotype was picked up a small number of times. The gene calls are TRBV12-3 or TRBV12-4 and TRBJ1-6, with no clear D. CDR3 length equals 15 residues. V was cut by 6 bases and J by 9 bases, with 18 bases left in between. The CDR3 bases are TGTGCCAGCAGCATACAAGGAGGTATCTTTTCACCCCTCCACTTT. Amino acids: CASSIQGGIFSPLHF.

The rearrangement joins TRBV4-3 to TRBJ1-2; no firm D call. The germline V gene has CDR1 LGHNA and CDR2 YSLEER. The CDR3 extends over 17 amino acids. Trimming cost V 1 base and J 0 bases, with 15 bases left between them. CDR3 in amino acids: CASSQGARPSPNYGYTF. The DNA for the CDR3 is TGCGCCAGCAGCCAAGGCGCCAGACCCAGTCCTAACTATGGCTACACCTTC.

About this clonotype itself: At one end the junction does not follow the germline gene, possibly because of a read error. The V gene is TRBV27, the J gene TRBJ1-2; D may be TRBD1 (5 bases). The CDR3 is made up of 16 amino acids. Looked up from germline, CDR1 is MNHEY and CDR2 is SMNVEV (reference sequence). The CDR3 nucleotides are TGTGTCAGCAGTTTACGATGGCAGGGCCGAAACTATGGCTACACCTTC. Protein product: CVSSLRWQGRNYGYTF.

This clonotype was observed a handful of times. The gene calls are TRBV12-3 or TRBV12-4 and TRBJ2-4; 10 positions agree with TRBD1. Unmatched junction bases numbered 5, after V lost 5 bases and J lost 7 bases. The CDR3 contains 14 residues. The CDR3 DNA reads TGTGCCAGCAGTGTAGGGACAGGGGTGAACATTCAGTACTTC. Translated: CASSVGTGVNIQYF.

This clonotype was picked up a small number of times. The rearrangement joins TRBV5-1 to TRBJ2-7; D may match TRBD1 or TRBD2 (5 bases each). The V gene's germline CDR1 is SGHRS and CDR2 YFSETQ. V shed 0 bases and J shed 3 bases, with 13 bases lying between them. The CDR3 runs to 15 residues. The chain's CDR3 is CASSLGLTGNYEQYF. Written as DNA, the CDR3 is TGCGCCAGCAGCTTGGGACTAACAGGTAACTACGAGCAGTACTTC.

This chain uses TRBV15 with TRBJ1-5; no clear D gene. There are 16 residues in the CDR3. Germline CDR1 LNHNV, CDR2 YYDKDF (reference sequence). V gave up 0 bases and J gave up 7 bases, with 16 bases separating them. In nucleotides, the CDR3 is TGTGCCACCAGCAGAGATCTAACAAGGTCTGGGCAGCCCCAGCATTTT. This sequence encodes CATSRDLTRSGQPQHF.

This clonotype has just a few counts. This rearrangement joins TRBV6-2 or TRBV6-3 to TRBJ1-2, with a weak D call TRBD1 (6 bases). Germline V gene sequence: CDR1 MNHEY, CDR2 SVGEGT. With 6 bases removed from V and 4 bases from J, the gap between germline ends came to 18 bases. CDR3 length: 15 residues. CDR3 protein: CASRPTGIRIYGYTF. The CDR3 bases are TGTGCCAGCAGACCTACAGGGATTAGAATCTATGGCTACACCTTC.

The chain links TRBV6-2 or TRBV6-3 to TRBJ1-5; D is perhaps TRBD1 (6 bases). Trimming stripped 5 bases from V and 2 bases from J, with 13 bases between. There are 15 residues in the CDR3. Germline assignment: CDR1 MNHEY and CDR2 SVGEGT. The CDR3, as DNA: TGTGCCAGCAGTGTAGAACAGGGAGGCAATCAGCCCCAGCATTTT. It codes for CASSVEQGGNQPQHF.

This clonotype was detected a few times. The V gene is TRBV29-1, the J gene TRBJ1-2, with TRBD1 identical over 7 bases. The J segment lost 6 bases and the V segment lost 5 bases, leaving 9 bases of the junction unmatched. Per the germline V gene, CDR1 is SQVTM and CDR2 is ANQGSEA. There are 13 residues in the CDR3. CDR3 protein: CSVFGTVEDGYTF. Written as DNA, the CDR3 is TGCAGCGTTTTTGGGACAGTGGAGGATGGCTACACCTTC.

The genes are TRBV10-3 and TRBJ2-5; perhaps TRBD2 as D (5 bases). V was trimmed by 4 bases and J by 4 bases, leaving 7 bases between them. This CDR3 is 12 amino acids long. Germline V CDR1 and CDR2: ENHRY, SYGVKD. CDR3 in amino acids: CAISAGIETQYF. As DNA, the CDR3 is TGTGCCATCAGTGCGGGGATAGAGACCCAGTACTTC.

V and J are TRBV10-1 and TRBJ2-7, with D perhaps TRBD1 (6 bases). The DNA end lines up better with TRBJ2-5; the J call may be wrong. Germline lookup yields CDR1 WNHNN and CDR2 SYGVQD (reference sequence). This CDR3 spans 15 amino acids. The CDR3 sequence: CASSDLGQTEETQYF. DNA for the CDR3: TGCGCCAGCAGTGACCTCGGACAGACTGAAGAGACCCAGTACTTC.

DNA for the CDR3: TGTGCCACCAGTGATTTAGGGCCAGGGGGAATGGGTGAGCAGTTCTTC. Protein sequence: CATSDLGPGGMGEQFF. This chain connects TRBV24-1 to TRBJ2-1, with TRBD1 matching 7 bases. Losses at the gene ends were 1 base for V and 9 bases for J; bases not matched to a gene: 11. Germline V gives CDR1 KGHDR, CDR2 SFDVKD. CDR3 size: 16 residues.

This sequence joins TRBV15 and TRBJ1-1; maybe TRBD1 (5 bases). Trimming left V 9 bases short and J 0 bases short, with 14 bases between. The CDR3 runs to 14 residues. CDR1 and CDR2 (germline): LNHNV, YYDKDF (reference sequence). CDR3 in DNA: TGTGCCACGGTTGACAGAACAATGAACACTGAAGCTTTCTTT. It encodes CATVDRTMNTEAFF.

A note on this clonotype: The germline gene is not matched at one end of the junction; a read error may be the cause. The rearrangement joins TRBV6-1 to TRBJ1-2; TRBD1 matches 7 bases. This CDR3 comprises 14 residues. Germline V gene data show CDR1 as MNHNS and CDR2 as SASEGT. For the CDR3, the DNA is TGTGCCGGCAGTCCCCACAGGGGCTCCTATGGCTACACCTTC. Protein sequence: CAGSPHRGSYGYTF.

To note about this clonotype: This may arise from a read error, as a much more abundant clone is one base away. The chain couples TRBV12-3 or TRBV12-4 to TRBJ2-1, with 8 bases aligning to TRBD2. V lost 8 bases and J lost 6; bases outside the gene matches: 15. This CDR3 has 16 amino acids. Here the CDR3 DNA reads TGTGCCAGCGGAACAGGGACTAGAGAGTTTTTCAATGAGCAGTTCTTC. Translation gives CASGTGTREFFNEQFF.

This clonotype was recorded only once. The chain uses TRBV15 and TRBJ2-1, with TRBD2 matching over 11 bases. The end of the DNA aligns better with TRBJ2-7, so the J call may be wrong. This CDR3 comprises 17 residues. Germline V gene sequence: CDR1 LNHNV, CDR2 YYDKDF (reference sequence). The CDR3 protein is CATSRAPLAGEHNEQYF. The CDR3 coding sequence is TGTGCCACCAGCAGAGCCCCACTAGCGGGGGAGCACAATGAGCAGTACTTC.

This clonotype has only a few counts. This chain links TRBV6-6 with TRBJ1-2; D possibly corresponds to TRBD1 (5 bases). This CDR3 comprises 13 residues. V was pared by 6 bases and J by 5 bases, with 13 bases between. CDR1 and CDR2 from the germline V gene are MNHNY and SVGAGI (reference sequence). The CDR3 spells CASRGRGGYGYTF. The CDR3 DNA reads TGTGCCAGCAGGGGGAGGGGCGGTTATGGCTACACCTTC.

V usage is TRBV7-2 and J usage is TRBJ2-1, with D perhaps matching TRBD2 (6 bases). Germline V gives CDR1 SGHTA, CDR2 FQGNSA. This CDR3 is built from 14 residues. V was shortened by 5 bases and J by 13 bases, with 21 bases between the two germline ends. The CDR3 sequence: CASSEGLAYETQFF. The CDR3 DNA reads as TGTGCCAGCAGCGAGGGCCTAGCGTATGAGACCCAGTTCTTC. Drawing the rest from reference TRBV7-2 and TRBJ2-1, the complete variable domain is GAGVSQSPSNKVTEKGKDVELRCDPISGHTALYWYRQSLGQGLEFLIYFQGNSAPDKSGLPSDRFSAERTGGSVSTLTIQRTQQEDSAVYLCASSEGLAYETQFFGPGTRLTVL.

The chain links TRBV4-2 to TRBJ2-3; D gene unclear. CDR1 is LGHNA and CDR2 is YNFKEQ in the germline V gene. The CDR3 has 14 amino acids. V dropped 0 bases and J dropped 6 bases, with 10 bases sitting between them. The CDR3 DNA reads TGTGCCAGCAGCCAAGATACAGCAGCGGATACGCAGTATTTT. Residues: CASSQDTAADTQYF.

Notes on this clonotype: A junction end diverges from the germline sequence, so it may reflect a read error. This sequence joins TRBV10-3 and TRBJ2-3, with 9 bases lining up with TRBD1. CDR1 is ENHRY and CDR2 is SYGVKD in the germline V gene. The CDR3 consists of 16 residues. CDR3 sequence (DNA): TGTGCCATCAGCGGACAGGGGCTTTCCCTCACAGATACGCGGTATTTT. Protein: CAISGQGLSLTDTRYF.

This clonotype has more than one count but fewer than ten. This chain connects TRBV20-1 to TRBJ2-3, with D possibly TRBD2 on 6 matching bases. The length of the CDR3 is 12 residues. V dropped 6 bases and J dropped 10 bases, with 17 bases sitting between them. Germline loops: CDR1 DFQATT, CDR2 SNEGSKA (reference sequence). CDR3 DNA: TGCAGTGCCACACTGAAGGAGGGGTCGCAGTATTTT. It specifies CSATLKEGSQYF.

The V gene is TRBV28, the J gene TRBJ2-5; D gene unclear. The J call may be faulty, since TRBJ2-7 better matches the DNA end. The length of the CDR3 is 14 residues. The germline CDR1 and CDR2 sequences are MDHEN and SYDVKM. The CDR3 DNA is TGTGCCAGCAGCCGGCAGACTGTCCCCTACGAGCAGTACTTC. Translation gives CASSRQTVPYEQYF.

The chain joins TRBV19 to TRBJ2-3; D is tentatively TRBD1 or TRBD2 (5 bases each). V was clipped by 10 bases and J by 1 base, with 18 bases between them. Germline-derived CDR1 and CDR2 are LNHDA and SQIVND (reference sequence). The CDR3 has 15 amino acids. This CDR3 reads CATAPGTGRTDTQYF. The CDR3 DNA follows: TGTGCCACCGCACCCGGGACGGGACGCACAGATACGCAGTATTTT.

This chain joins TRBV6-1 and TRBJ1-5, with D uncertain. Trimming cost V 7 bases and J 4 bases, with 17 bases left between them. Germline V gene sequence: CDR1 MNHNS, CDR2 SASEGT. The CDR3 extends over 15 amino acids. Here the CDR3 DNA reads TGTGCCAGCACTGAGACACTTCGACCGAATCAGCCCCAGCATTTT. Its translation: CASTETLRPNQPQHF.

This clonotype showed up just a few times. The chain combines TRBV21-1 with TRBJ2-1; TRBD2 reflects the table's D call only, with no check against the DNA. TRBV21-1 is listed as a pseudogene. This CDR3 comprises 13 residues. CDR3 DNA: TGTGCCAGCAGCAATCAAGGGGAGGGGGAACAGTTCTTC. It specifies CASSNQGEGEQFF.

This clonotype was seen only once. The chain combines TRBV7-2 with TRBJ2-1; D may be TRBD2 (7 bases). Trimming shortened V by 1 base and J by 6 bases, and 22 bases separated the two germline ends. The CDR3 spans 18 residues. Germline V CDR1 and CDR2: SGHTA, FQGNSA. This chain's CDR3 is CASSLVYPNAGARNEQFF. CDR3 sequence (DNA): TGTGCCAGCAGCTTAGTTTACCCCAACGCGGGGGCCCGCAATGAGCAGTTCTTC. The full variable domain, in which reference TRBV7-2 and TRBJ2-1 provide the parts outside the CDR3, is GAGVSQSPSNKVTEKGKDVELRCDPISGHTALYWYRQSLGQGLEFLIYFQGNSAPDKSGLPSDRFSAERTGGSVSTLTIQRTQQEDSAVYLCASSLVYPNAGARNEQFFGPGTRLTVL.

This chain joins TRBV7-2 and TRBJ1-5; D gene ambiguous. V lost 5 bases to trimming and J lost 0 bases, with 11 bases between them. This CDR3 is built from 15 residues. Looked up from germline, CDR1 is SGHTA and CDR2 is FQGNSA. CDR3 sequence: CASSPGSYSNQPQHF. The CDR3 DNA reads TGTGCCAGCAGCCCTGGATCGTATAGCAATCAGCCCCAGCATTTT.

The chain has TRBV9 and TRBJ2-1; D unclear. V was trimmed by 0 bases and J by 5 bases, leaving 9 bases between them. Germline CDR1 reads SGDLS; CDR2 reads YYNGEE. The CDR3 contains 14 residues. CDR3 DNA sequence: TGTGCCAGCAGCGTAGTCCAGATGGACAATGAGCAGTTCTTC. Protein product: CASSVVQMDNEQFF.